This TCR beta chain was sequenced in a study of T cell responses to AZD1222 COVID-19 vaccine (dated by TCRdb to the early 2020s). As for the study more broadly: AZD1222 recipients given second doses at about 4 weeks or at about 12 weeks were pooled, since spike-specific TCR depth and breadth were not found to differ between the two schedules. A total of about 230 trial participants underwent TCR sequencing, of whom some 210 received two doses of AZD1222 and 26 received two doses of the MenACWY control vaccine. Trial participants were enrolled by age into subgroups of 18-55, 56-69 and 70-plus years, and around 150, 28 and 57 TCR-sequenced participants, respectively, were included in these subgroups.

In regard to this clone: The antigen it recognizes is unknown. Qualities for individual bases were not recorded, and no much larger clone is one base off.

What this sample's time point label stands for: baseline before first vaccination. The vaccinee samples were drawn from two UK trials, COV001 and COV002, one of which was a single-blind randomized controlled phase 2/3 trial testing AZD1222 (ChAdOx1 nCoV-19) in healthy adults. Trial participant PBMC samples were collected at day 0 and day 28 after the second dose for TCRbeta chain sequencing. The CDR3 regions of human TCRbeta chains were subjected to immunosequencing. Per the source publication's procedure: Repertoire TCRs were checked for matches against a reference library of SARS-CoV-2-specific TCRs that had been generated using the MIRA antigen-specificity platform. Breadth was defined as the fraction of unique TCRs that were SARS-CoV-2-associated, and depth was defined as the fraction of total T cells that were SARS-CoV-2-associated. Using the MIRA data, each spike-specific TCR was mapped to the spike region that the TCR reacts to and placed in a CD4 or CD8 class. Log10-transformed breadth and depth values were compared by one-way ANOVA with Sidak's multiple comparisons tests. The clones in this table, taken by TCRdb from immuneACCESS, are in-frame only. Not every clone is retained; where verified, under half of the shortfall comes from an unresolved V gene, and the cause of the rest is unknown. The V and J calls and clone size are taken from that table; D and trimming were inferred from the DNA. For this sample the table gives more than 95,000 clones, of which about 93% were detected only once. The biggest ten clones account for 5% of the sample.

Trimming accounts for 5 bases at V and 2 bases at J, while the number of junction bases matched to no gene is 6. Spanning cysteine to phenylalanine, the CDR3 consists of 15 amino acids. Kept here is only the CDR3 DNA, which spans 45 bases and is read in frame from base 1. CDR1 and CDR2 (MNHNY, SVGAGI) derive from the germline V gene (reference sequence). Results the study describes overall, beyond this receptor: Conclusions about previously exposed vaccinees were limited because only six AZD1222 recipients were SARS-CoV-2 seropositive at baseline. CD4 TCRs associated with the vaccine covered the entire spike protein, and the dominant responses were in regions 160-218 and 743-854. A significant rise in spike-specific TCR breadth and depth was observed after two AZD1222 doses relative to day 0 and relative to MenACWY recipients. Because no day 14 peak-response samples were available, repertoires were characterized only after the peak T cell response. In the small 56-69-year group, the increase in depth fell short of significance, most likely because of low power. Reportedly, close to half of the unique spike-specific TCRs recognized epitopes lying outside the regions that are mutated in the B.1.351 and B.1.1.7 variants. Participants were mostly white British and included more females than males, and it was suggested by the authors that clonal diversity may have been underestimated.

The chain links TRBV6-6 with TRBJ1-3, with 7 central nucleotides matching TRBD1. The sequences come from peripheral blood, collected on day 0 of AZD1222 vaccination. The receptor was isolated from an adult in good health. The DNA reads TGTGCCAGCAGTGGCGACAGGGTGGCTGGAAACACCATATATTTT. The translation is CASSGDRVAGNTIYF.